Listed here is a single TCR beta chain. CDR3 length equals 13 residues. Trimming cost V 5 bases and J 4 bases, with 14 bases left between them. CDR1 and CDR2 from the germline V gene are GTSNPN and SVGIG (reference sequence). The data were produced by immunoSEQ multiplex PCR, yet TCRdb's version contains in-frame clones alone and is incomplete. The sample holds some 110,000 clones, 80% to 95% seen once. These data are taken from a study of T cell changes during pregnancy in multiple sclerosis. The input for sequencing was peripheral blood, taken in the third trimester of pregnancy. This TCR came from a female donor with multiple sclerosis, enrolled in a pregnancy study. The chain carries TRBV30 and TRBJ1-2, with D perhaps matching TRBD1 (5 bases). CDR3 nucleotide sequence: TGTGCCTGGCGGGGGATTGCCGTCTATGGCTACACCTTC. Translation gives CAWRGIAVYGYTF.